The T cell receptor beta chain under discussion was sequenced for a study of blood T cell repertoires in COVID-19. As for the study in general: The study drew acute and convalescent COVID-19 samples from the United States, Italy and Spain. T cells, B-cell-depleted T cells, or PBMCs provided the cDNA or gDNA that served as material.

In the original processing: Estimation of nucleated cell counts was performed using reference gene primer amplification. Sequenced by immunoSEQ multiplex PCR; TCRdb stores in-frame clones only, minus some. V, J and clone size derive from that table, while D and trimming were established from the DNA sequence. The table records around 160,000 clones, around 86% of them present only once. From germline, CDR1 is SQVTM and CDR2 ANQGSEA. The CDR3 sequence is 14 residues long. V shed 4 bases and J shed 4 bases, with 16 bases lying between them. This clonotype was obtained from a man in his 60s with acute or convalescent COVID-19. The rearrangement links TRBV29-1 to TRBJ1-1; D ambiguous. What was sequenced was peripheral blood. The CDR3 is CSVVSGLGGTEAFF. The CDR3 region has the DNA TGCAGCGTTGTTAGTGGGCTTGGAGGCACTGAAGCTTTCTTT.